The rows below give T cell receptor beta chains drawn from one sample of a study of shared clonotypes between healthy human individuals. Data came from immunoSEQ multiplex PCR; TCRdb stores just in-frame clones and leaves some out. The sample yields 2 million or so clones, about 95% seen once. The sequencing sample was made of naive CD8+ T cells sorted from blood. Receptors were obtained from a man aged 18 to 30 in good health. CDR3s include the opening cysteine and the closing phenylalanine or tryptophan. Fields, in order: V gene, J gene, clone size, D gene, CDR3 protein, CDR3 DNA. A D gene is named only where the DNA matches it firmly. Not all rows give a size; the values are once, few, many and, for expanded clones, a class.

TRBV4-1,TRBJ2-3,NA,TRBD2,CASSPRLAGGPDTQYF,TGCGCCAGCAGCCCGAGACTAGCGGGGGGCCCAGATACGCAGTATTTT
TRBV27,TRBJ2-7,NA,NA,CASRGRASSYEQYF,TGTGCCAGCAGGGGCAGGGCTAGCTCCTACGAGCAGTACTTC
TRBV10-1,TRBJ2-7,NA,NA,CASSSMVSYEQYF,TGCGCCAGCAGTTCGATGGTTTCCTACGAGCAGTACTTC
TRBV30,TRBJ1-2,NA,NA,CAWTVRGAEGYTF,TGTGCCTGGACCGTACGGGGGGCAGAAGGCTACACCTTC
TRBV5-1,TRBJ2-5,NA,NA,CASSMGQQETQYF,TGCGCCAGCAGCATGGGACAACAAGAGACCCAGTACTTC
TRBV5-6,TRBJ1-2,NA,NA,CASSPEGDGYTF,TGTGCCAGCAGCCCTGAGGGGGATGGCTACACCTTC
TRBV4-1,TRBJ1-5,NA,NA,CASTPGDEHF,TGCGCCAGCACCCCTGGGGACGAGCATTTT
TRBV19,TRBJ2-2,NA,NA,CASSIPQGNGELFF,TGTGCCAGTAGTATCCCCCAGGGGAACGGGGAGCTGTTTTTT
TRBV7-9,TRBJ1-1,once,NA,CASSSEPDGLNTEAFF,TGTGCCAGCAGCTCAGAACCGGACGGGTTGAACACTGAAGCTTTCTTT
TRBV7-6,TRBJ2-3,NA,TRBD2,CASSLIAGPPTDTQYF,TGTGCCAGCAGCTTAATAGCGGGACCCCCCACAGATACGCAGTATTTT
TRBV5-4,TRBJ2-2,NA,TRBD1,CASSLMDRANTGELFF,TGTGCCAGCAGCCTTATGGACAGGGCGAACACCGGGGAGCTGTTTTTT
TRBV15,TRBJ1-1,NA,NA,CATSQTENTEAFF,TGTGCCACCAGTCAGACAGAGAACACTGAAGCTTTCTTT
TRBV9,TRBJ1-1,NA,NA,CASSVVGSTEAFF,TGTGCCAGCAGCGTAGTTGGAAGCACTGAAGCTTTCTTT
TRBV10-3,TRBJ2-3,NA,NA,CAISESGDTQYF,TGTGCCATCAGTGAGTCGGGGGATACGCAGTATTTT
TRBV5-6,TRBJ2-7,NA,NA,CASSLAGSSYEQYF,TGTGCCAGCAGCTTGGCGGGTAGCTCCTACGAGCAGTACTTC
TRBV4-1,TRBJ2-1,NA,NA,CASSQDGGFDNEQFF,TGCGCCAGCAGCCAAGATGGGGGGTTCGACAATGAGCAGTTCTTC
TRBV11-2,TRBJ1-1,NA,NA,CASSVEAGLNTEAFF,TGTGCCAGCAGCGTTGAGGCGGGGTTGAACACTGAAGCTTTCTTT
TRBV14,TRBJ2-7,NA,NA,CASSPGIGPGDDEQYF,TGTGCCAGCAGCCCGGGGATCGGACCTGGGGATGACGAGCAGTACTTC
TRBV29-1,TRBJ1-1,NA,NA,CSVSDIDSMNTEAFF,TGCAGCGTCAGCGACATTGACTCCATGAACACTGAAGCTTTCTTT
TRBV28,TRBJ1-4,NA,NA,CASNSDRTRMKKLFF,TGTGCCAGCAATTCAGACAGGACAAGAATGAAAAAACTGTTTTTT
TRBV9,TRBJ1-1,NA,NA,CASSVWWYTEAFF,TGTGCCAGCAGCGTATGGTGGTACACTGAAGCTTTCTTT
TRBV10-2,TRBJ2-2,NA,NA,CASSESGPRDTGELFF,TGCGCCAGCAGTGAGTCAGGCCCCAGGGACACCGGGGAGCTGTTTTTT
TRBV18,TRBJ1-1,NA,NA,CASSKQGNTEAFF,TGTGCCAGCTCTAAACAGGGGAACACTGAAGCTTTCTTT
TRBV7-8,TRBJ2-2,NA,TRBD2,CASSLASGGVYAGELFF,TGTGCCAGCAGCTTGGCTAGCGGGGGGGTGTACGCCGGGGAGCTGTTTTTT
TRBV6-5,TRBJ1-6,once,NA,CASSYGGGSSPLHF,TGTGCCAGCAGTTACGGGGGCGGAAGTTCACCCCTCCACTTT
TRBV15,TRBJ1-1,NA,NA,CATSSSRGSGTEAFF,TGTGCCACCAGCAGCAGCAGGGGCTCAGGGACTGAAGCTTTCTTT
TRBV6-1,TRBJ1-1,once,TRBD1,CASSDRQGLNTEAFF,TGTGCCAGCAGTGATCGACAGGGCCTGAACACTGAAGCTTTCTTT
TRBV6-5,TRBJ1-1,NA,TRBD1,CASADRVATEAFF,TGTGCCAGCGCCGACAGGGTGGCCACTGAAGCTTTCTTT
TRBV6-1,TRBJ2-3,NA,TRBD2,CASSGLAGGSPQYF,TGTGCCAGCAGTGGCCTAGCGGGAGGGAGCCCGCAGTATTTT
TRBV9,TRBJ1-4,NA,NA,CASSATAREEKLFF,TGTGCCAGCAGCGCGACCGCCAGAGAGGAAAAACTGTTTTTT
TRBV5-1,TRBJ2-3,NA,NA,CASSLARDFTDTQYF,TGCGCCAGCAGCTTGGCCCGAGACTTCACAGATACGCAGTATTTT
TRBV9,TRBJ1-2,once,NA,CASSGAGPLGQEGYTF,TGTGCCAGCAGCGGAGCCGGGCCCCTCGGCCAAGAGGGCTACACCTTC
TRBV7-2,TRBJ2-7,NA,NA,CASSLIRVNEQYF,TGTGCCAGCAGCTTGATAAGAGTGAACGAGCAGTACTTC
TRBV20-1,TRBJ1-2,NA,NA,CSATGAGGYTF,TGCAGTGCGACAGGTGCCGGGGGCTACACCTTC
TRBV10-2,TRBJ2-1,NA,TRBD1,CASSEATGGNEQFF,TGCGCCAGCAGTGAGGCGACAGGGGGCAATGAGCAGTTCTTC
TRBV5-1,TRBJ2-7,NA,NA,CASSLSAGTQYEQYF,TGCGCCAGCAGCCTCTCCGCAGGGACTCAGTACGAGCAGTACTTC
TRBV20-1,TRBJ1-1,NA,NA,CSASVAEAFF,TGCAGTGCTAGTGTCGCTGAAGCTTTCTTT
TRBV28,TRBJ2-7,NA,NA,CASSSPRVEQYF,TGTGCCAGCAGTTCCCCCAGGGTCGAGCAGTACTTC
TRBV4-1,TRBJ2-2,NA,NA,CASSQEEGTGELFF,TGCGCCAGCAGCCAAGAGGAGGGCACCGGGGAGCTGTTTTTT
TRBV18,TRBJ1-4,NA,NA,CASSPDAGLFREKLFF,TGTGCCAGCTCACCGGATGCGGGGTTATTCAGGGAAAAACTGTTTTTT
TRBV13,TRBJ2-2,NA,NA,CASSVRRSGELFF,TGTGCCAGCAGCGTGAGGAGGAGCGGGGAGCTGTTTTTT
TRBV6-1,TRBJ1-1,NA,TRBD1,CASSGPGTGNPEAFF,TGTGCCAGCAGTGGCCCCGGGACAGGGAACCCTGAAGCTTTCTTT
TRBV5-6,TRBJ2-7,NA,NA,CASSQKFLLAYEQYF,TGTGCCAGCAGCCAAAAATTCCTCCTCGCCTACGAGCAGTACTTC
TRBV2,TRBJ1-4,NA,NA,CASSDGGGIGEKLFF,TGTGCCAGCAGTGACGGAGGGGGTATAGGTGAAAAACTGTTTTTT
TRBV5-6,TRBJ2-1,NA,NA,CASSTGEFEQFF,TGTGCCAGCAGCACCGGGGAATTTGAGCAGTTCTTC
TRBV11-2,TRBJ1-2,NA,NA,CASTGGDYGYTF,TGTGCCAGCACCGGCGGGGACTATGGCTACACCTTC
TRBV30,TRBJ2-5,NA,NA,CAWSAEIWETQYF,TGTGCCTGGAGTGCAGAGATTTGGGAGACCCAGTACTTC
TRBV4-3,TRBJ2-1,NA,TRBD2,CASSQTTSGLRHEQFF,TGCGCCAGCAGCCAAACGACTAGCGGCCTTCGTCATGAGCAGTTCTTC
TRBV30,TRBJ2-2,NA,NA,CAWSEGTSQAGELFF,TGTGCCTGGAGTGAGGGAACATCACAGGCCGGGGAGCTGTTTTTT
TRBV5-4,TRBJ2-7,NA,TRBD1,CASSQATGVNEQYF,TGTGCCAGCAGCCAGGCGACAGGGGTCAACGAGCAGTACTTC
TRBV2,TRBJ2-7,NA,NA,CASTGLGYEQYF,TGTGCCAGCACCGGACTGGGCTACGAGCAGTACTTC
TRBV7-9,TRBJ2-7,NA,NA,CASSLDNYEQYF,TGTGCCAGCAGCCTTGACAACTACGAGCAGTACTTC
TRBV28,TRBJ1-4,NA,NA,CASSPRSPRKGRSVGGEKLFF,TGTGCCAGCAGTCCCCGTTCCCCCCGGAAGGGTCGTTCGGTCGGAGGAGAAAAACTGTTTTTT
TRBV5-1,TRBJ2-1,NA,TRBD1,CASSFPGGSYNEQFF,TGCGCCAGCAGCTTTCCAGGGGGCTCCTACAATGAGCAGTTCTTC
TRBV19,TRBJ2-7,NA,NA,CASSIASHYEQYF,TGTGCCAGTAGTATTGCCAGCCACTACGAGCAGTACTTC